This TCR beta chain was profiled in a study of shared clonotypes between healthy human individuals. Whole-study findings and limits: Only blood was sampled, and tissue TCR repertoires likely differ from blood ones. Measured sharing among donors was expected to vary with sequencing depth.

Donors had no recently reported acute infections or vaccinations and were HIV-negative. 200 to 250 ng DNA, 30,000 to 35,000 T cell genomes, went into each sorted-subset replicate PCR. Assay used: immunoSEQ multiplex PCR; TCRdb lists only in-frame clones, some missing. In the table there are over a million clones, about 70% of which are singletons. Germline lookup yields CDR1 ENHRY and CDR2 SYGVKD. The junction had 1 base not matched to a gene; V was cut back by 8 bases and J by 0 bases. The length of the CDR3 is 15 residues. A note on this clone: The antigen remains undetermined.

The sequence derives from a young man in good health. The sequencing sample was made of memory CD4+ T cells sorted from blood. As to subset: CD45RA-negative fraction. This rearrangement joins TRBV10-3 to TRBJ2-2; TRBD2 aligns across 12 bases. CDR3 region: CAIGTSGPNTGELFF. Here the CDR3 DNA reads TGTGCCATCGGGACTAGCGGGCCGAACACCGGGGAGCTGTTTTTT.